Each of the 24 T cell receptor beta chains below was sequenced from the same sample in a study of T-cell reconstitution after alpha-beta-depleted transplantation in children. TCRbeta library preparation incorporated unique molecular identifiers. TCRdb itself ran the PCR reads through MiXCR, one entry per CDR3 protein. This repertoire shows approximately 520,000 distinct CDR3 sequences, about an eighth found once; its top ten account for roughly 15%. Sequencing was performed on PBMCs, mostly from graft donor cells, taken 180 days after TCRalphabeta/CD19-depleted stem cell transplant. The receptors shown here come from a female patient younger than 10 who had a stem cell transplant for aplastic anemia, so the T cells may come from the graft donor.

The gene calls are TRBV12-3 or TRBV12-4 and TRBJ2-3; weak D call: TRBD2 (5 bases). The V end lost 5 bases, the J end lost 3 bases, and 15 bases lay between the germline ends. The CDR3 is 15 amino acids. The CDR3 DNA is TGTGCCAGCAGTGCGGACCCTCCGGGGACAGATACGCAGTATTTT. This codes for CASSADPPGTDTQYF.

The table lists this clonotype with a few counts. The CDR3 DNA reads as TGCAGTGCTGGTAGCGGGAGAAATGAGCAGTTCTTC. It specifies CSAGSGRNEQFF. The chain uses TRBV20-1 and TRBJ2-1; 9 bases match TRBD2. The germline V gene has CDR1 DFQATT and CDR2 SNEGSKA (reference sequence). This CDR3 is 12 amino acids long. V gave up 5 bases and J gave up 7 bases; unmatched junction bases: 3.

For this clonotype: At one boundary the junction diverges from the germline segment, which might be a read error. The genes are TRBV20-1 and TRBJ2-1, with TRBD2 matching over 13 bases. This CDR3 is built from 17 residues. Germline CDR1 is DFQATT and CDR2 is SNEGSKA (reference sequence). CDR3: CCARESTSGRGYNEQFF. The CDR3, as DNA: TGCTGTGCTAGAGAGAGTACTAGCGGGAGGGGATACAATGAGCAGTTCTTC.

A few counts support this clonotype. V gene TRBV10-3 combines with J gene TRBJ2-7, with 10 bases matching TRBD1. Germline lookup yields CDR1 ENHRY and CDR2 SYGVKD. The ends lost 11 bases at V and 4 bases at J; junction bases unmatched: 11. There are 14 residues in the CDR3. The CDR3, as DNA: TGTGCCGTCGAGCCGGGACAGGGGAGGTACGAGCAGTACTTC. This translates into CAVEPGQGRYEQYF.

In nucleotides, the CDR3 is TGTGCCAGCAGTGGACAGGGTGGGAACACCGGGGAGCTGTTTTTT. It translates to CASSGQGGNTGELFF. V gene TRBV12-3 or TRBV12-4 combines with J gene TRBJ2-2; the match to TRBD1 covers 8 bases. The CDR3 spans 15 residues. V lost 5 bases, J lost 1 base, and 3 bases stayed unmatched.

This clonotype turned up a few times. The chain combines TRBV28 with TRBJ2-3; D is uncertain. V was cut by 2 bases and J by 14 bases, with 14 bases left in between. The CDR3 contains 12 residues. The V gene's germline CDR1 is MDHEN and CDR2 SYDVKM. The CDR3 DNA sequence: TGTGCCAGCAGTTTACGGGCAGGAGTCCCGTATTTT. Protein sequence: CASSLRAGVPYF. Combining the CDR3 with reference TRBV28 and TRBJ2-3 gives the whole variable domain DVKVTQSSRYLVKRTGEKVFLECVQDMDHENMFWYRQDPGLGLRLIYFSYDVKMKEKGDIPEGYSVSREKKERFSLILESASTNQTSMYLCASSLRAGVPYFGPGTRLTVL.

The gene calls are TRBV6-2 or TRBV6-3 and TRBJ2-4; tentative D call: TRBD1 (6 bases). Germline assignment: CDR1 MNHEY and CDR2 SVGEGT. Trimming pared 6 bases from V and 6 bases from J, leaving 15 bases between. The CDR3 covers 14 residues. CDR3 coding DNA: TGTGCCAGCAGCCGGCCGACAGGACTAAACATTCAGTACTTC. Translation: CASSRPTGLNIQYF.

This clonotype was recorded a few times. The CDR3 reads CATGSWDTDTQYF. The CDR3 DNA reads as TGTGCCACCGGATCCTGGGACACAGATACGCAGTATTTT. The genes are TRBV24-1 and TRBJ2-3, with no clear D. V was pared by 9 bases and J by 2 bases, with 11 bases between. The CDR3 has 13 residues. Germline values: CDR1 KGHDR, CDR2 SFDVKD.

This clonotype was counted ten times or more. The chain is built from TRBV27 and TRBJ2-5; D may match TRBD1 or TRBD2 (5 bases each). Trimming removed 6 bases at V and 5 bases at J, with 10 bases between. The CDR3 totals 12 residues. The V gene's germline CDR1 is MNHEY and CDR2 SMNVEV (reference sequence). The CDR3 DNA sequence: TGTGCCAGCAGCCGCCGGGGCGAGACCCAGTACTTC. Encoded protein: CASSRRGETQYF.

This chain uses TRBV5-6 with TRBJ1-2, with no clear D. Germline lookup yields CDR1 SGHDT and CDR2 YYEEEE. Between the trimmed V and J ends, which lost 7 bases and 8 bases, there was a span of 15 bases. The CDR3 length is 12 residues. The CDR3 spells CASLRPPSGYTF. Here the CDR3 DNA reads TGTGCCAGCCTGCGCCCCCCCTCGGGCTACACCTTC.

This clonotype was detected only a few times. The chain employs TRBV24-1 and TRBJ2-3, with D perhaps TRBD2 (6 bases). Germline CDR1 and CDR2: KGHDR and SFDVKD. Trimming took off 1 base at V and 1 base at J, with 11 bases between the two ends. The CDR3 consists of 16 residues. The CDR3 here is CATSDFRSGGTDTQYF. CDR3 nucleotide sequence: TGTGCCACCAGTGATTTTAGGTCGGGAGGCACAGATACGCAGTATTTT.

This sequence joins TRBV27 and TRBJ2-5; no clear D gene. V lost 4 bases to trimming and J lost 3 bases, with 6 bases between them. This CDR3 has 12 residues. Germline-derived CDR1 and CDR2 are MNHEY and SMNVEV (reference sequence). The CDR3 region has the DNA TGTGCCAGCAGTTCTAGAGAAGAGACCCAGTACTTC. This gives the protein CASSSREETQYF.

This clonotype was seen repeatedly, ten times or more. The rearrangement links TRBV29-1 to TRBJ2-3, with TRBD2 matching over 11 bases. Germline CDR1 and CDR2: SQVTM and ANQGSEA. There are 18 residues in the CDR3. V was pared by 0 bases and J by 6 bases, with 14 bases of the junction left unmatched. Here the CDR3 DNA reads TGCAGCGTTGAAGATCCGGGGTGGCTAGCGGGGGGTTGGGATACGCAGTATTTT. It codes for CSVEDPGWLAGGWDTQYF.

This chain connects TRBV24-1 to TRBJ2-1, with 11 bases aligning to TRBD2. Germline V lookup: CDR1 KGHDR, CDR2 SFDVKD. There are 19 residues in the CDR3. With 4 bases clipped from V and 4 bases from J, the junction kept 14 bases outside the gene matches. CDR3 in amino acids: CATSDQGLAAGVSYNEQFF. Written as DNA, the CDR3 is TGTGCCACCAGTGACCAGGGACTAGCGGCAGGAGTTAGTTACAATGAGCAGTTCTTC.

This clonotype was observed at least ten times. The V gene is TRBV15, the J gene TRBJ1-2; D is ambiguous. Germline CDR1 is LNHNV and CDR2 is YYDKDF (reference sequence). V was clipped by 0 bases and J by 4 bases, with 9 bases between them. The CDR3 runs 14 residues. CDR3 in DNA: TGTGCCACCAGCAGAGATCGGGCAGGCTATGGCTACACCTTC. Translating gives CATSRDRAGYGYTF.

This clonotype was picked up a small number of times. The rearrangement joins TRBV28 to TRBJ1-1; D perhaps matches TRBD1 (5 bases). The CDR3 consists of 15 residues. Germline lookup yields CDR1 MDHEN and CDR2 SYDVKM. V lost 2 bases to trimming and J lost 6 bases, with 16 bases between them. CDR3 amino acids: CASSLTPRARAEAFF. For the CDR3, the DNA is TGTGCCAGCAGTTTAACCCCCAGGGCAAGGGCTGAAGCTTTCTTT.

The chain is built from TRBV6-5 and TRBJ2-2; D remains unclear. V was cut by 0 bases and J by 9 bases, with 11 bases left in between. Germline CDR1 is MNHEY and CDR2 is SVGAGI. The CDR3 extends over 14 amino acids. CDR3 sequence (DNA): TGTGCCAGCAGTTACTCGCCTACGAAAAGGGAGCTGTTTTTT. It translates to CASSYSPTKRELFF.

This clonotype was counted between two and nine times. The chain combines TRBV20-1 with TRBJ2-1; D ambiguous. CDR1 and CDR2 from the germline V gene are DFQATT and SNEGSKA (reference sequence). This CDR3 comprises 11 residues. V lost 5 bases and J 10 bases, leaving 12 bases between the germline ends. The CDR3 protein is CSALPSKEQFF. In DNA, the CDR3 is TGCAGTGCTTTACCCTCCAAGGAGCAGTTCTTC.

The chain links TRBV25-1 to TRBJ2-7; 11 bases match TRBD1. The J segment lost 5 bases and the V segment lost 1 base, leaving 4 bases of the junction unmatched. The length of the CDR3 is 15 residues. The germline V gene has CDR1 MGHDK and CDR2 SYGVNS. The CDR3: CASSELDRGPNEQYF. As DNA, the CDR3 is TGTGCCAGCAGTGAATTGGACAGGGGGCCCAACGAGCAGTACTTC.

This clonotype occurred many times. This chain joins TRBV12-3 or TRBV12-4 and TRBJ2-7; TRBD1 might be the D (6 bases). The length of the CDR3 is 13 residues. The V and J ends lost 5 bases and 2 bases respectively, with 10 bases between them. This CDR3 is CASSPRTAYEQYV. CDR3 in DNA: TGTGCCAGCAGTCCGCGGACAGCCTACGAGCAGTACGTC.

This clonotype was observed a handful of times. The J gene is TRBJ2-7, the V gene TRBV19; no clear D gene. Between the trimmed V and J ends, which lost 5 bases and 5 bases, there was a span of 13 bases. CDR1 LNHDA and CDR2 SQIVND come from the germline V gene (reference sequence). The CDR3 is 13 residues long. The CDR3 nucleotides read TGTGCCAGTAGTTTAAGAGGAGACCACGAGCAGTACGTC. Translating gives CASSLRGDHEQYV.

This clonotype was recorded a few times. V usage is TRBV7-9 and J usage is TRBJ2-2, with unresolved D. Trimming stripped 5 bases from V and 0 bases from J, with 10 bases between. This CDR3 has 15 residues. The germline CDR1 and CDR2 sequences are SEHNR and FQNEAQ (reference sequence). For the CDR3, the DNA is TGTGCCAGCAGCCCCGCGTGGTCGAACACCGGGGAGCTGTTTTTT. It codes for CASSPAWSNTGELFF.

In nucleotides, the CDR3 is TGTGCCATCAGTCCCGGGTTCTTGTCTGGAAACACCATATATTTT. Protein: CAISPGFLSGNTIYF. This chain connects TRBV10-3 to TRBJ1-3; no clear D gene. Trimming stripped 5 bases from V and 1 base from J, with 12 bases between. Per germline, CDR1 ENHRY and CDR2 SYGVKD. The CDR3 sequence is 15 residues long.

In its sample, this clonotype was seen many times. The chain combines TRBV28 with TRBJ2-2, with a weak D call TRBD2 (5 bases). V lost 2 bases and J lost 4, with 11 bases in between. The CDR3 loop spans 15 amino acids. In germline, CDR1 is MDHEN, CDR2 SYDVKM. The chain's CDR3 is CASSLIASGTGELFF. The CDR3 DNA sequence: TGTGCCAGCAGTTTAATAGCGTCGGGCACCGGGGAGCTGTTTTTT. The full variable domain, with the rest looked up from reference TRBV28 and TRBJ2-2, is DVKVTQSSRYLVKRTGEKVFLECVQDMDHENMFWYRQDPGLGLRLIYFSYDVKMKEKGDIPEGYSVSREKKERFSLILESASTNQTSMYLCASSLIASGTGELFFGEGSRLTVL.